This entry lists 32 T cell receptor beta chains sequenced from one sample in a study of shared clonotypes between healthy human individuals. The table came from immunoSEQ multiplex PCR; TCRdb's copy has only in-frame clones and leaves some out. Seen here are 550,000 to 600,000 clones, roughly 98% observed once, and the top ten hold more than 0.3%. Naive CD8 cells lacked CD45RO and underwent positive selection for CCR7, leaving out terminally differentiated effector memory CD45RA+ cells. The specimen sequenced was naive CD8+ T cells sorted from blood. These TCRs come from a man younger than 40 in good health.

The gene calls are TRBV2 and TRBJ2-7, with a weak D call TRBD1 (5 bases). Trimming took 6 bases from V and 0 from J, leaving 9 bases between them. The CDR3 length is 13 residues. The germline V gene has CDR1 SNHLY and CDR2 FYNNEI. Here the CDR3 reads CASRADSSYEQYF. The CDR3 DNA is TGTGCCAGCAGGGCAGACAGCTCCTACGAGCAGTACTTC.

This rearrangement joins TRBV5-8 to TRBJ2-1; 7 bases are a match to TRBD2. This CDR3 has 15 residues. In germline, CDR1 is SGHTS, CDR2 YDEGEE. V was pared by 5 bases and J by 1 base, with 6 bases of the junction left unmatched. The CDR3 sequence: CASSPLGGSYNEQFF. As DNA, the CDR3 is TGTGCCAGCAGTCCCCTCGGGGGGTCCTACAATGAGCAGTTCTTC. Full variable domain (remainder filled in from reference TRBV5-8 and TRBJ2-1): EAGVTQSPTHLIKTRGQQATLRCSPISGHTSVYWYQQALGLGLQFLLWYDEGEERNRGNFPPRFSGRQFPNYSSELNVNALELEDSALYLCASSPLGGSYNEQFFGPGTRLTVL.

The rearrangement uses TRBV7-9 and TRBJ2-7, with D perhaps matching TRBD1 (6 bases). Trimming shortened V by 5 bases and J by 9 bases, and 20 bases separated the two germline ends. The CDR3 loop spans 14 amino acids. Per germline, CDR1 SEHNR and CDR2 FQNEAQ (reference sequence). The CDR3 reads CASSATPTATGQYF. The CDR3 DNA sequence: TGTGCCAGCAGCGCCACCCCGACTGCGACAGGGCAGTACTTC.

The chain combines TRBV4-3 with TRBJ2-7, with D possibly matching TRBD1 (6 bases). The CDR3 has 15 amino acids. V was shortened by 1 base and J by 3 bases, with 13 bases between the two germline ends. CDR1 and CDR2 (germline): LGHNA, YSLEER. The CDR3 loop reads CASSQGTVSHYEQYF. DNA of the CDR3: TGCGCCAGCAGCCAAGGGACAGTTTCTCACTACGAGCAGTACTTC.

This clone was observed a single time. V and J are TRBV19 and TRBJ2-3; 10 positions agree with TRBD2. The CDR3 contains 15 residues. CDR1 is LNHDA and CDR2 is SQIVND in the germline V gene (reference sequence). Unmatched junction bases numbered 6, after V lost 3 bases and J lost 6 bases. The CDR3 sequence is CASSISLAGTDTQYF. The CDR3 DNA reads TGTGCCAGTAGTATCTCACTAGCGGGAACTGATACGCAGTATTTT.

The V gene is TRBV27, the J gene TRBJ2-7; D ambiguous. This CDR3 has 14 amino acids. Germline V CDR1 and CDR2: MNHEY, SMNVEV (reference sequence). Trimming pared 2 bases from V and 3 bases from J, leaving 11 bases between. CDR3 sequence reads: CASSLAPLDYEQYF. The DNA of the CDR3 is TGTGCCAGCAGTTTAGCCCCGTTGGACTACGAGCAGTACTTC.

The chain carries TRBV30 and TRBJ2-2; a weak D match, TRBD2 (5 bases). Germline lookup yields CDR1 GTSNPN and CDR2 SVGIG (reference sequence). The CDR3 loop spans 13 amino acids. V was clipped by 4 bases and J by 4 bases, with 10 bases between them. Written as DNA, the CDR3 is TGTGCCTGGAACGAGGGTCCCACCGGGGAGCTGTTTTTT. This encodes CAWNEGPTGELFF. The full variable domain, its missing parts supplied by reference TRBV30 and TRBJ2-2, is SQTIHQWPATLVQPVGSPLSLECTVEGTSNPNLYWYRQAAGRGLQLLFYSVGIGQISSEVPQNLSASRPQDRQFILSSKKLLLSDSGFYLCAWNEGPTGELFFGEGSRLTVL.

The chain employs TRBV7-9 and TRBJ1-1; no reliable D call. The CDR3 length is 11 residues. With 10 bases removed from V and 10 bases from J, the gap between germline ends came to 16 bases. Germline values: CDR1 SEHNR, CDR2 FQNEAQ (reference sequence). The CDR3 loop reads CATRAGLPAFF. The CDR3 region has the DNA TGTGCCACTCGGGCAGGACTCCCAGCTTTCTTT.

This rearrangement joins TRBV13 to TRBJ2-1; perhaps TRBD1 as D (6 bases). Trimming took 5 bases from V and 5 from J, leaving 10 bases between them. The V gene's germline CDR1 is PRHDT and CDR2 FYEKMQ (reference sequence). This CDR3 has 13 amino acids. CDR3 region: CASSPRQDNEQFF. DNA for the CDR3: TGTGCCAGCAGCCCGCGACAGGACAATGAGCAGTTCTTC.

The genes are TRBV5-5 and TRBJ1-5, with D hard to call. Trimming left V 0 bases short and J 2 bases short, with 6 bases between. The CDR3 is 14 amino acids. Germline V gene sequence: CDR1 SGHKS, CDR2 YYEKEE (reference sequence). The DNA of the CDR3 is TGTGCCAGCAGCTTGGATGCCGGCAATCAGCCCCAGCATTTT. Translated: CASSLDAGNQPQHF.

Here the CDR3 DNA reads TGTGCCAGCAGCCCCGGACTAGCGGGAGAGGGTCTGTCCACAGATACGCAGTATTTT. Its translation: CASSPGLAGEGLSTDTQYF. This chain uses TRBV27 with TRBJ2-3; TRBD2 matches 13 bases. CDR3 length: 19 amino acids. J lost 2 bases, V lost 6 bases, and 14 bases had no gene match. Germline V gives CDR1 MNHEY, CDR2 SMNVEV (reference sequence).

The chain carries TRBV4-1 and TRBJ2-5; D is perhaps TRBD2 (6 bases). Between the trimmed V and J ends, which lost 1 base and 0 bases, there was a span of 15 bases. In germline, CDR1 is MGHRA, CDR2 YSYEKL. The CDR3 covers 17 residues. CDR3 sequence: CASSQGQSGTYQETQYF. The CDR3 DNA is TGCGCCAGCAGCCAAGGCCAGTCCGGGACTTACCAAGAGACCCAGTACTTC.

The chain couples TRBV11-2 to TRBJ2-2, with no clear D. Looked up from germline, CDR1 is SGHAT and CDR2 is FQNNGV. This CDR3 comprises 14 residues. Trimming took off 2 bases at V and 5 bases at J, with 9 bases between the two ends. The CDR3 protein is CASSLYENTGELFF. In DNA, the CDR3 is TGTGCCAGCAGCTTATACGAGAATACCGGGGAGCTGTTTTTT.

The chain links TRBV10-1 to TRBJ2-1; D remains unclear. V dropped 6 bases and J dropped 4 bases, with 10 bases sitting between them. The CDR3 consists of 13 residues. Germline V CDR1 and CDR2: WNHNN, SYGVQD (reference sequence). CDR3 bases: TGCGCCAGCAGCCCGACTGATTACAATGAGCAGTTCTTC. It codes for CASSPTDYNEQFF.

V and J are TRBV4-3 and TRBJ1-2, with D unresolved. The CDR3 is 15 amino acids. The germline V gene has CDR1 LGHNA and CDR2 YSLEER. Trimming pared 0 bases from V and 0 bases from J, leaving 8 bases between. The CDR3 sequence: CASSQESRPNYGYTF. CDR3 nucleotides: TGCGCCAGCAGCCAAGAGTCCAGGCCTAACTATGGCTACACCTTC.

The chain is built from TRBV11-2 and TRBJ2-7; 10 nucleotides match TRBD2. CDR3 size: 16 residues. The V and J ends lost 5 bases and 0 bases, in that order; junction bases with no gene match: 7. CDR1 is SGHAT, CDR2 FQNNGV, per germline. CDR3 sequence (DNA): TGTGCCAGCAGCGGCAGGACTAGCGGAAGCTCCTACGAGCAGTACTTC. This encodes CASSGRTSGSSYEQYF. Looking up the rest from reference TRBV11-2 and TRBJ2-7 gives the full variable domain: EAGVAQSPRYKIIEKRQSVAFWCNPISGHATLYWYQQILGQGPKLLIQFQNNGVVDDSQLPKDRFSAERLKGVDSTLKIQPAKLEDSAVYLCASSGRTSGSSYEQYFGPGTRLTVT.

V and J are TRBV5-1 and TRBJ2-3; D is perhaps TRBD2 (5 bases). CDR3 length equals 14 residues. The germline V gene has CDR1 SGHRS and CDR2 YFSETQ. With 4 bases removed from V and 2 bases from J, the gap between germline ends came to 11 bases. The CDR3 bases are TGCGCCAGCAGCCCCGACTACTACACAGATACGCAGTATTTT. It translates to CASSPDYYTDTQYF.

This chain links TRBV9 with TRBJ2-3; no clear D. Germline CDR1 SGDLS, CDR2 YYNGEE. The CDR3 sequence is 15 residues long. Trimming stripped 4 bases from V and 6 bases from J, with 18 bases between. As DNA, the CDR3 is TGTGCCAGCAGCTTAATGGGTAACCAGGCGGATACGCAGTATTTT. Protein: CASSLMGNQADTQYF. Based on the CDR3 plus reference TRBV9 and TRBJ2-3, the full variable domain is DSGVTQTPKHLITATGQRVTLRCSPRSGDLSVYWYQQSLDQGLQFLIQYYNGEERAKGNILERFSAQQFPDLHSELNLSSLELGDSALYFCASSLMGNQADTQYFGPGTRLTVL.

This chain uses TRBV7-6 with TRBJ2-1; either TRBD1 or TRBD2 may fit D (7 bases each). CDR1 and CDR2 (germline): SGHVS, FNYEAQ. Trimming took 5 bases from V and 14 from J, leaving 31 bases between them. The CDR3 contains 17 residues. CDR3 residues: CASSAGQPGTTGGEKFF. The CDR3 DNA reads as TGTGCCAGCAGCGCGGGACAGCCCGGGACTACCGGGGGAGAAAAGTTCTTC.

The J gene is TRBJ2-1, the V gene TRBV9; TRBD2 matches 10 bases. Germline V CDR1 and CDR2: SGDLS, YYNGEE. The CDR3 loop spans 16 amino acids. The V gene end was trimmed by 1 base and the J gene end by 7 bases; junction bases not matched to a gene: 8. CDR3 region: CASSVMFGLAANEQFF. CDR3 coding DNA: TGTGCCAGCAGCGTAATGTTTGGACTAGCGGCGAATGAGCAGTTCTTC.

This chain joins TRBV18 and TRBJ2-1, with D tentatively TRBD1 (5 bases). The CDR3 consists of 13 residues. V was cut by 6 bases and J by 1 base, with 7 bases left in between. CDR1 and CDR2 (germline): KGHSH, LQKENI. The chain's CDR3 is CASSAGSYNEQFF. CDR3 DNA sequence: TGTGCCAGCTCGGCAGGGTCCTACAATGAGCAGTTCTTC. The entire variable domain, with the rest obtained from reference TRBV18 and TRBJ2-1, is as follows: NAGVMQNPRHLVRRRGQEARLRCSPMKGHSHVYWYRQLPEEGLKFMVYLQKENIIDESGMPKERFSAEFPKEGPSILRIQQVVRGDSAAYFCASSAGSYNEQFFGPGTRLTVL.

The chain combines TRBV28 with TRBJ2-3, with 7 nucleotides matching TRBD1. Trimming took 3 bases from V and 0 from J; bases not matched to a gene: 6. CDR1 is MDHEN, CDR2 SYDVKM, per germline. This CDR3 contains 16 residues. The CDR3 sequence: CASSFRPQGSTDTQYF. CDR3 nucleotides: TGTGCCAGCAGTTTTCGTCCACAGGGGAGCACAGATACGCAGTATTTT.

The V and J genes are TRBV7-9 and TRBJ2-7, with D possibly being TRBD2 (5 bases). This CDR3 spans 15 amino acids. V lost 2 bases and J lost 3, with 14 bases in between. The V gene's germline CDR1 is SEHNR and CDR2 FQNEAQ (reference sequence). The CDR3 sequence is CASSLLSGSGYEQYF. Here the CDR3 DNA reads TGTGCCAGCAGCTTACTATCGGGGTCGGGCTACGAGCAGTACTTC.

The rearrangement joins TRBV2 to TRBJ2-7; 8 bases map to TRBD1. Trimming cost V 7 bases and J 3 bases; bases outside gene matches: 2. The CDR3 is 12 amino acids. The V gene's germline CDR1 is SNHLY and CDR2 FYNNEI. CDR3 sequence (DNA): TGTGCCAGCATTACAGGGGGCTACGAGCAGTACTTC. It encodes CASITGGYEQYF. Looking up the rest from reference TRBV2 and TRBJ2-7 gives the full variable domain: EPEVTQTPSHQVTQMGQEVILRCVPISNHLYFYWYRQILGQKVEFLVSFYNNEISEKSEIFDDQFSVERPDGSNFTLKIRSTKLEDSAMYFCASITGGYEQYFGPGTRLTVT.

V is TRBV5-1 and J is TRBJ2-3; no firm D call. V shed 4 bases and J shed 1 base, with 13 bases lying between them. Germline values: CDR1 SGHRS, CDR2 YFSETQ. The CDR3 runs to 15 residues. In DNA, the CDR3 is TGCGCCAGCAGCGACCTTGGCTTTGGCACAGATACGCAGTATTTT. It specifies CASSDLGFGTDTQYF.

The CDR3 here is CASRPTGDDYGYTF. CDR3 nucleotides: TGTGCCAGCAGACCGACGGGGGACGACTATGGCTACACCTTC. The rearrangement joins TRBV7-8 to TRBJ1-2; perhaps TRBD1 as D (5 bases). The CDR3 extends over 14 amino acids. Germline lookup yields CDR1 SGHVS and CDR2 FQNEAQ. V gave up 6 bases and J gave up 3 bases, with 14 bases separating them.

The gene calls are TRBV11-2 and TRBJ2-1; D perhaps matches TRBD2 (5 bases). Germline V gene sequence: CDR1 SGHAT, CDR2 FQNNGV. Trimming cost V 3 bases and J 3 bases, with 9 bases left between them. The CDR3 consists of 14 residues. The CDR3 reads CASSFERNYNEQFF. The CDR3 DNA reads as TGTGCCAGCAGCTTCGAGCGGAACTACAATGAGCAGTTCTTC.

The chain couples TRBV13 to TRBJ2-7, with 7 bases aligning to TRBD1. J lost 0 bases, V lost 7 bases, and 9 bases had no gene match. This CDR3 has 15 residues. Germline CDR1 is PRHDT and CDR2 is FYEKMQ (reference sequence). The CDR3 sequence: CASNLFRQGSYEQYF. The CDR3 bases are TGTGCCAGCAACCTCTTCCGACAGGGCTCCTACGAGCAGTACTTC. Full variable domain (remainder filled in from reference TRBV13 and TRBJ2-7): AAGVIQSPRHLIKEKRETATLKCYPIPRHDTVYWYQQGPGQDPQFLISFYEKMQSDKGSIPDRFSAQQFSDYHSELNMSSLELGDSALYFCASNLFRQGSYEQYFGPGTRLTVT.

The chain combines TRBV5-1 with TRBJ2-3, with 8 bases lining up with TRBD1. The CDR3 has 16 amino acids. V lost 3 bases to trimming and J lost 1 base; unmatched junction nucleotides: 7. CDR1 is SGHRS and CDR2 is YFSETQ in the germline V gene. The CDR3 here is CASSYDGQGRTDTQYF. The CDR3, as DNA: TGCGCCAGCAGCTACGACGGACAGGGCCGCACAGATACGCAGTATTTT.

As for this clone: Different DNA sequences within this sample yield the same CDR3. The CDR3 loop is CASSLGRGEQYF. CDR3 DNA: TGTGCCAGCAGCTTAGGGAGGGGCGAGCAGTACTTC. The rearrangement uses TRBV11-2 and TRBJ2-7; weak D call: TRBD2 (6 bases). Trimming removed 1 base from V and 6 bases from J, with 7 bases in between. Germline V gene data show CDR1 as SGHAT and CDR2 as FQNNGV. The CDR3 has 12 amino acids.

The rearrangement joins TRBV6-6 to TRBJ1-1; tentative D call: TRBD1 (5 bases). Trimming left V 0 bases short and J 0 bases short, with 8 bases between. The CDR3 runs to 15 residues. Germline V CDR1 and CDR2: MNHNY, SVGAGI (reference sequence). Written as DNA, the CDR3 is TGTGCCAGCAGTTACTCGAAGACAGTGAACACTGAAGCTTTCTTT. Translated: CASSYSKTVNTEAFF.

The chain combines TRBV27 with TRBJ2-7; perhaps TRBD1 as D (6 bases). Germline V lookup: CDR1 MNHEY, CDR2 SMNVEV (reference sequence). V shed 4 bases and J shed 12 bases, with 13 bases lying between them. The CDR3 runs 11 residues. CDR3 nucleotides: TGTGCCAGCAGTTCTACAGGGATAGCGTACTTC. The encoded protein is CASSSTGIAYF.